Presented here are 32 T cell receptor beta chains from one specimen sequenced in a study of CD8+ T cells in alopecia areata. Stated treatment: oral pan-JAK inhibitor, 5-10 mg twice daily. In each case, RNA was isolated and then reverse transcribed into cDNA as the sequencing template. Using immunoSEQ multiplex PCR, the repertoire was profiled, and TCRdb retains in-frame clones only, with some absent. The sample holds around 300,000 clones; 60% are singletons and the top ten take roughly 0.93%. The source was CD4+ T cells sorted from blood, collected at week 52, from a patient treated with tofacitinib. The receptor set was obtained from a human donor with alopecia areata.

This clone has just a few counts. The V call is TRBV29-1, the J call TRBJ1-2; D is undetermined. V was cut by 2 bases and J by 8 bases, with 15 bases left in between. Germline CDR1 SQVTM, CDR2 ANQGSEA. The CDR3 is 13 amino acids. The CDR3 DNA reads TGCAGCGTTGAAAGTCCTGGAAGGTCCGGCTACACCTTC. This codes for CSVESPGRSGYTF.

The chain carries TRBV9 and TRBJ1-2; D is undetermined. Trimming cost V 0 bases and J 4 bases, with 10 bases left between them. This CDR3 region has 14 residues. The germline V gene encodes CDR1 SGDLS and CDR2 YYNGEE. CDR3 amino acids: CASSVERAAYGYTF. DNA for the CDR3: TGTGCCAGCAGCGTAGAAAGGGCGGCCTATGGCTACACCTTC.

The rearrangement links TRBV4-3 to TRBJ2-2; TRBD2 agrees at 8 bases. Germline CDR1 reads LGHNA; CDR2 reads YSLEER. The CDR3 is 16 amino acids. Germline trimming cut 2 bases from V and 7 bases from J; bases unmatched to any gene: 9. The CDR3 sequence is CASSQFLVGLGGELFF. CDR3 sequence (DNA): TGCGCCAGCAGCCAATTTCTGGTGGGACTAGGCGGGGAGCTGTTTTTT.

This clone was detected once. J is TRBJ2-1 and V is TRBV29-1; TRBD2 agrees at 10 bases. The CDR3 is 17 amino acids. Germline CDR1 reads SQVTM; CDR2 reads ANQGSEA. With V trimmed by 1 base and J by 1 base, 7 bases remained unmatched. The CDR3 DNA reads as TGCAGCGTTGAAGGCATAGCGGGGGGACAGTCCTACAATGAGCAGTTCTTC. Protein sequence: CSVEGIAGGQSYNEQFF.

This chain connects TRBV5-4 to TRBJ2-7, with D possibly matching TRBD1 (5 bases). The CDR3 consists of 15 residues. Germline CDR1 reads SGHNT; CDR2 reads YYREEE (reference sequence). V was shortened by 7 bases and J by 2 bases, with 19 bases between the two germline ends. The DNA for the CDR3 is TGTGCCAGCTCCTCAGGGAATCGAAGTCCCTACGAGCAGTACTTC. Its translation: CASSSGNRSPYEQYF. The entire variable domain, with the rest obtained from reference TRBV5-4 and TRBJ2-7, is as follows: ETGVTQSPTHLIKTRGQQVTLRCSSQSGHNTVSWYQQALGQGPQFIFQYYREEENGRGNFPPRFSGLQFPNYSSELNVNALELDDSALYLCASSSGNRSPYEQYFGPGTRLTVT.

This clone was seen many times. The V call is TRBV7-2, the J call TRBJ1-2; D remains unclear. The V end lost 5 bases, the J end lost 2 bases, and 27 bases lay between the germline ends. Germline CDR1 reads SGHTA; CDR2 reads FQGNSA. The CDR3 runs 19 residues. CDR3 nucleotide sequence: TGTGCCAGCAGCCCCGCCCGTTTGAGGACGCAAGTCATCAACTATGGCTACACCTTC. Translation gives CASSPARLRTQVINYGYTF.

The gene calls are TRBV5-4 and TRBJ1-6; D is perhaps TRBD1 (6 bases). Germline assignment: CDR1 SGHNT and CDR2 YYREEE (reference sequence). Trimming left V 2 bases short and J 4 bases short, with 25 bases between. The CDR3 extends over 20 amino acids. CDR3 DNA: TGTGCCAGCAGCTTTGATGCGCGGCAGGGACAAGGGTCTTATAATTCACCCCTCCACTTT. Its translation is CASSFDARQGQGSYNSPLHF.

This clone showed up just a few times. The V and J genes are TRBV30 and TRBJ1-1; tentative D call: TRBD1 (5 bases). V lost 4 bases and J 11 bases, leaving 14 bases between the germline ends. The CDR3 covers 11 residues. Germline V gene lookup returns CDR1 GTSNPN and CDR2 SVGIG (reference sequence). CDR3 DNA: TGTGCCTGGACCCATGGGGGGAGCGCTTTCTTT. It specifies CAWTHGGSAFF.

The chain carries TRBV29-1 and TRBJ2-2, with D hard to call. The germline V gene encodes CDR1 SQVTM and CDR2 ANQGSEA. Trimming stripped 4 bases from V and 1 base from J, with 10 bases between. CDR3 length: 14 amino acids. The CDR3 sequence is CSVVLPVNTGELFF. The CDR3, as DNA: TGCAGCGTTGTTCTGCCGGTGAACACCGGGGAGCTGTTTTTT.

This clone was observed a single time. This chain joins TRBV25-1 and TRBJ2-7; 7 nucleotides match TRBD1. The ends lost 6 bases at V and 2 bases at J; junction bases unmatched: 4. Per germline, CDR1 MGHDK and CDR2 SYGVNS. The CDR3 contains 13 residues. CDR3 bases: TGTGCCAGCAGAGGACAGGAGACCTACGAGCAGTACTTC. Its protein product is CASRGQETYEQYF.

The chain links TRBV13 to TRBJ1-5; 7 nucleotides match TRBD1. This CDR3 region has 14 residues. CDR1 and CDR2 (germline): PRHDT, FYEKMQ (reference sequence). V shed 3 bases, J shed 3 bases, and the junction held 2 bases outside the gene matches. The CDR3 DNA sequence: TGTGCCAGCAGCTTTGGACAGGTCAATCAGCCCCAGCATTTT. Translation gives CASSFGQVNQPQHF.

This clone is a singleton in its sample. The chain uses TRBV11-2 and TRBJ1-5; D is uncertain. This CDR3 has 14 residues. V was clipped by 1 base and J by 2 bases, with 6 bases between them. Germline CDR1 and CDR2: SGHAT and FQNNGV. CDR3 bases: TGTGCCAGCAGCTTAGGGAGTGGCAATCAGCCCCAGCATTTT. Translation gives CASSLGSGNQPQHF.

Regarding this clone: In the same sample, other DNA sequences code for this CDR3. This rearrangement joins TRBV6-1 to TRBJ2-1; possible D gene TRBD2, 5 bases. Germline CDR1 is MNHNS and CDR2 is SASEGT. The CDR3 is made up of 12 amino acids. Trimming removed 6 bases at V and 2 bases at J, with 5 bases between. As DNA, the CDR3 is TGTGCCAGCAGCGGGACCTACAATGAGCAGTTCTTC. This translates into CASSGTYNEQFF.

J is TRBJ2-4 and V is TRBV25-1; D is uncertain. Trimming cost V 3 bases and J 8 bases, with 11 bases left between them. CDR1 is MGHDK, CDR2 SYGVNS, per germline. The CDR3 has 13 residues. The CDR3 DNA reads TGTGCCAGCAGTGATGCTTCGTTGGACATTCAGTACTTC. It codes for CASSDASLDIQYF.

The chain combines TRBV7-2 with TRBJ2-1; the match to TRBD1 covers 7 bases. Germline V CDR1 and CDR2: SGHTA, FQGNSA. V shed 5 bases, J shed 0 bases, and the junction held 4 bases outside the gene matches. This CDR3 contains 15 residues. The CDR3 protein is CASSKRQGSYNEQFF. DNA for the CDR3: TGTGCCAGCAGCAAAAGACAGGGCTCCTACAATGAGCAGTTCTTC. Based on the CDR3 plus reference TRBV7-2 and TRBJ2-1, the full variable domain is GAGVSQSPSNKVTEKGKDVELRCDPISGHTALYWYRQSLGQGLEFLIYFQGNSAPDKSGLPSDRFSAERTGGSVSTLTIQRTQQEDSAVYLCASSKRQGSYNEQFFGPGTRLTVL.

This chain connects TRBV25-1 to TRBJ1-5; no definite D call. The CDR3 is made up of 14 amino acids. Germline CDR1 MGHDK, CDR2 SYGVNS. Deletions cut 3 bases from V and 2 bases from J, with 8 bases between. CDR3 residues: CASSDNSGNQPQHF. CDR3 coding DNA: TGTGCCAGCAGTGACAATAGCGGCAATCAGCCCCAGCATTTT.

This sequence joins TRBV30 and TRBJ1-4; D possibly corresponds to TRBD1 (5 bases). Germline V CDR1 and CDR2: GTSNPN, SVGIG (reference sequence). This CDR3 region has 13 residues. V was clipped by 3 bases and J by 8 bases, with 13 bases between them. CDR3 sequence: CAWSLGLGEKLFF. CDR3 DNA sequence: TGTGCCTGGAGCTTGGGACTGGGCGAAAAACTGTTTTTT.

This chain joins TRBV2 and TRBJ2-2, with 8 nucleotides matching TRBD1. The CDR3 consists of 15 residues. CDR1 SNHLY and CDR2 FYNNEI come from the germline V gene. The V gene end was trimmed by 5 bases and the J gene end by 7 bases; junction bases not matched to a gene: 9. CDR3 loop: CASSMDRVAIGELFF. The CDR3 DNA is TGTGCCAGCAGTATGGACAGGGTTGCAATCGGGGAGCTGTTTTTT.

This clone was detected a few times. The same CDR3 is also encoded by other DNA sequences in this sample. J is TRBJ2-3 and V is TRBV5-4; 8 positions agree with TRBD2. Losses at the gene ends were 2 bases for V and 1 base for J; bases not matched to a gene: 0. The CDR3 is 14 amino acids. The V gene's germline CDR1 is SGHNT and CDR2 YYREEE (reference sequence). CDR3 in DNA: TGTGCCAGCAGCTTAGCGGGGGGCACAGATACGCAGTATTTT. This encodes CASSLAGGTDTQYF.

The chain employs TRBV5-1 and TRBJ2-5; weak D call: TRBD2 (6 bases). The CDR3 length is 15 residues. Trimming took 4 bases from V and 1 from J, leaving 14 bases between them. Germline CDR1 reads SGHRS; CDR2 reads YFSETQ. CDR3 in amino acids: CASSILGGTQETQYF. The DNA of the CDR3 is TGCGCCAGCAGCATCCTTGGCGGGACCCAAGAGACCCAGTACTTC.

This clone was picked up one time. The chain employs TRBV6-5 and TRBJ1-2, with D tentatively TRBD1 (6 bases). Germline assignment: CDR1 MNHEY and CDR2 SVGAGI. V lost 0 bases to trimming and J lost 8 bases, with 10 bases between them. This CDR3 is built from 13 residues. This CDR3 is CASSYSKQGGYTF. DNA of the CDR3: TGTGCCAGCAGTTACTCGAAACAGGGAGGCTACACCTTC.

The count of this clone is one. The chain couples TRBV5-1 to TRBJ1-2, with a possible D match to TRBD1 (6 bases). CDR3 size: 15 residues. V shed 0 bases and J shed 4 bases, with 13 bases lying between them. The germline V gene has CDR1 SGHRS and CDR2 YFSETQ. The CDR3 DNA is TGCGCCAGCAGCTTGGAAGGAGACAGGATCTATGGCTACACCTTC. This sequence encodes CASSLEGDRIYGYTF.

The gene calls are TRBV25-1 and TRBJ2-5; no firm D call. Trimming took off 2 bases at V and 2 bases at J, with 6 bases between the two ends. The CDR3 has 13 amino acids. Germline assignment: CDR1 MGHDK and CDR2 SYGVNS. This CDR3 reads CASSEVQQETQYF. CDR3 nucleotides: TGTGCCAGCAGTGAAGTACAGCAAGAGACCCAGTACTTC. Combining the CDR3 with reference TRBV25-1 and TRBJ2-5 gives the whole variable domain EADIYQTPRYLVIGTGKKITLECSQTMGHDKMYWYQQDPGMELHLIHYSYGVNSTEKGDLSSESTVSRIRTEHFPLTLESARPSHTSQYLCASSEVQQETQYFGPGTRLLVL.

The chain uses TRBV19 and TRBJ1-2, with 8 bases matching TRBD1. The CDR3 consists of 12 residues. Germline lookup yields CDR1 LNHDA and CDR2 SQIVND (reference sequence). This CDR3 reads CASGGADYGYTF. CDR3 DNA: TGTGCATCAGGGGGCGCGGACTATGGCTACACCTTC.

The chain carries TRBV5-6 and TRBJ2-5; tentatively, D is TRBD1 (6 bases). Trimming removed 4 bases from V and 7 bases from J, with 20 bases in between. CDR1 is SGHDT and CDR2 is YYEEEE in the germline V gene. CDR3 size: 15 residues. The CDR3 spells CASSPRGTSARTQYF. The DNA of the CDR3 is TGTGCCAGCAGCCCGAGGGGGACATCAGCAAGGACCCAGTACTTC.

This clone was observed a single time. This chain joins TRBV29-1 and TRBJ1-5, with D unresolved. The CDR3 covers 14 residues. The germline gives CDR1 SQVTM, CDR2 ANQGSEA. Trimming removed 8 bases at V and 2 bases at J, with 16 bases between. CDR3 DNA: TGCAGCCCCAGTTATCCGGCTGGCAATCAGCCCCAGCATTTT. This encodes CSPSYPAGNQPQHF.

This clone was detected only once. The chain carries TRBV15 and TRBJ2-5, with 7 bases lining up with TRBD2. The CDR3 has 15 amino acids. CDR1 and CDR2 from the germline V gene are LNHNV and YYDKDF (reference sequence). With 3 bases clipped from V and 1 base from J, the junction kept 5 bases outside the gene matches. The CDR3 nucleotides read TGTGCCACCAGCAGGGGAGGGACGGCCCAAGAGACCCAGTACTTC. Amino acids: CATSRGGTAQETQYF.

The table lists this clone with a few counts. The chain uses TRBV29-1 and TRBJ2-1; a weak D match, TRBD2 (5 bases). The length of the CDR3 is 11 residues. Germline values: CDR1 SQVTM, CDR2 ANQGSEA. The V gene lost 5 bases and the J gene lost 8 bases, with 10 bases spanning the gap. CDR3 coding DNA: TGCAGCGTTCAGACCGGGGATGAGCAGTTCTTC. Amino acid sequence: CSVQTGDEQFF.

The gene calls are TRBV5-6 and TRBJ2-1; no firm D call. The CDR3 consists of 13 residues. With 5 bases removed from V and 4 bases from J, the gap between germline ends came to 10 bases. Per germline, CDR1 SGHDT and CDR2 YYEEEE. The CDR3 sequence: CASRGPVYNEQFF. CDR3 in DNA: TGTGCCAGCAGGGGTCCAGTTTACAATGAGCAGTTCTTC.

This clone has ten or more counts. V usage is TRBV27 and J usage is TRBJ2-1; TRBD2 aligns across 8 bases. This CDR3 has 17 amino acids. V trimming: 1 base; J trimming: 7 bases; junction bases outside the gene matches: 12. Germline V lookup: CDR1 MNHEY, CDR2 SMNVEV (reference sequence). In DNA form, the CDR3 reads TGTGCCAGCAGTTTATTTCCAGCGGGGGCCCCTCGAAATGAGCAGTTCTTC. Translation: CASSLFPAGAPRNEQFF.

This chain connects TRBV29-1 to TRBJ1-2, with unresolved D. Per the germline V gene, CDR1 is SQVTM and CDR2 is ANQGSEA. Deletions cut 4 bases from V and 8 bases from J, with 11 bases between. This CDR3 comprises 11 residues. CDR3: CSVVIGQGYTF. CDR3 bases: TGCAGCGTTGTCATCGGGCAGGGCTACACCTTC.

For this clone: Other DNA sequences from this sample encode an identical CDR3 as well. Written as DNA, the CDR3 is TGTGCCAGCAGCTTGCTGGGTGAGACCCAGTACTTC. Its protein is CASSLLGETQYF. The chain combines TRBV11-2 with TRBJ2-5; unclear D gene. The CDR3 runs 12 residues. The ends were cut back, 3 bases at V and 5 bases at J, with 7 bases in the middle. Per germline, CDR1 SGHAT and CDR2 FQNNGV.